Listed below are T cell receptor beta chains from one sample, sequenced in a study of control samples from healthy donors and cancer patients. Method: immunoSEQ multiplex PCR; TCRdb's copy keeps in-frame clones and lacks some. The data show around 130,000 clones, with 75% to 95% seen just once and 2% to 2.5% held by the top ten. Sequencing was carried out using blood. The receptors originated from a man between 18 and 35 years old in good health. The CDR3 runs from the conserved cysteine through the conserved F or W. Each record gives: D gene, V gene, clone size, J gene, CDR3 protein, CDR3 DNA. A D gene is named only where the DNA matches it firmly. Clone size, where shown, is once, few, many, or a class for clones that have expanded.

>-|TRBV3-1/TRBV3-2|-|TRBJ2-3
CASSLRGGTDTQYF
TGTGCCAGCAGCCTTCGAGGGGGGACAGATACGCAGTATTTT
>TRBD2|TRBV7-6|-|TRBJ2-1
CASTPKTSGGYNEQFF
TGTGCCAGCACCCCAAAGACTAGCGGAGGATACAATGAGCAGTTCTTC
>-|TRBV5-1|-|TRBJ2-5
CASSVQETQYF
TGCGCCAGCAGCGTACAAGAGACCCAGTACTTC
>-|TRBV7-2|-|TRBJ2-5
CASSLNTRETQYF
TGTGCCAGCAGCTTAAATACGAGAGAGACCCAGTACTTC
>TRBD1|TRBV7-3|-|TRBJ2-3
CASSSRGRADTQYF
TGTGCCAGCAGCTCCAGGGGGCGCGCAGATACGCAGTATTTT
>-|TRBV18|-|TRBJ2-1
CASSPQPQQSSYNEQFF
TGTGCCAGCTCACCCCAGCCCCAGCAAAGCTCCTACAATGAGCAGTTCTTC
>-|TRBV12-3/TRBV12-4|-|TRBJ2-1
CASSLSPRNEQFF
TGTGCCAGCAGTTTATCCCCTCGAAATGAGCAGTTCTTC
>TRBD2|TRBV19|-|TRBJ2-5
CASSGLAGGGETQYF
TGTGCCAGTAGTGGTCTAGCGGGGGGCGGGGAGACCCAGTACTTC
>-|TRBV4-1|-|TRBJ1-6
CASRRGDSDNSPLHF
TGCGCCAGCAGAAGGGGTGACAGTGATAATTCACCCCTCCACTTT
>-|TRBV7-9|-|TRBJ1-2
CASSLEGYGYTF
TGTGCCAGCAGCTTAGAAGGATATGGCTACACCTTC
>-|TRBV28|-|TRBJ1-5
CASSPGYQPQHF
TGTGCCAGCAGCCCAGGGTATCAGCCCCAGCATTTT
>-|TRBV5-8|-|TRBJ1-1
CASTLRGANTEAFF
TGTGCCAGCACCCTGAGGGGGGCGAACACTGAAGCTTTCTTT
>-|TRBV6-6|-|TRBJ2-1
CASSYSLAASYNEQFF
TGTGCCAGCAGTTACTCGTTAGCGGCTTCGTACAATGAGCAGTTCTTC
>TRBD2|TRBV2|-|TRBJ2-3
CASSPAGLAGGDTQYF
TGTGCCAGCAGTCCCGCCGGATTAGCGGGGGGGGATACGCAGTATTTT
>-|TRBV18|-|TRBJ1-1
CASSPSSGHTEAFF
TGTGCCAGCTCGCCATCATCAGGCCACACTGAAGCTTTCTTT
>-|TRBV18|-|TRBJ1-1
CASSPQWGEVLWDTEAFF
TGTGCCAGCTCACCACAGTGGGGTGAGGTATTGTGGGACACTGAAGCTTTCTTT
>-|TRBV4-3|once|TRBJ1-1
CASSQDPSDFMNTEAFF
TGCGCCAGCAGCCAAGATCCCAGTGACTTTATGAACACTGAAGCTTTCTTT
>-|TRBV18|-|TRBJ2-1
CASSPGTDRGQFF
TGTGCCAGCTCACCAGGAACCGATCGGGGGCAGTTCTTC
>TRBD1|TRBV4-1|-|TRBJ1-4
CASSQPGQSNEKLFF
TGCGCCAGCAGCCAACCGGGACAGTCTAATGAAAAACTGTTTTTT
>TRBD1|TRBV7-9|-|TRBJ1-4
CASSAGGTNEKLFF
TGTGCCAGCAGCGCAGGGGGCACTAATGAAAAACTGTTTTTT
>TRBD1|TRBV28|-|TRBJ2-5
CASSFGRQGETQYF
TGTGCCAGCAGTTTTGGAAGACAGGGAGAGACCCAGTACTTC
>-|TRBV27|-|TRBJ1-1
CASSLSKGGTEAFF
TGTGCCAGCAGTTTATCGAAAGGGGGGACTGAAGCTTTCTTT
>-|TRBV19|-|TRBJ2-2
CASRRDTGELFF
TGTGCCAGTAGAAGGGACACCGGGGAGCTGTTTTTT
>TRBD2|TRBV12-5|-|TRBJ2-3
CASGLSGGGREQYF
TGTGCTAGTGGTTTGAGTGGGGGCGGGAGGGAGCAGTATTTT
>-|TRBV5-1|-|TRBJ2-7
CASSLFEGEQYF
TGCGCCAGCAGCTTGTTTGAGGGCGAGCAGTACTTC
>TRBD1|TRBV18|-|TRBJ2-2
CASSPRQGETGELFF
TGTGCCAGCTCACCACGCCAGGGGGAAACCGGGGAGCTGTTTTTT
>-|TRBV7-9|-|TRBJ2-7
CASSLLRTKSSYEQYF
TGTGCCAGCAGCTTATTAAGGACGAAGAGCTCCTACGAGCAGTACTTC
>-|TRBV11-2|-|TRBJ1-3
CASSEGQGGGWGTIYF
TGTGCCAGCAGCGAGGGGCAGGGTGGAGGATGGGGCACCATATATTTT
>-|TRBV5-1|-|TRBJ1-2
CASSLEGIPNYGYTF
TGCGCCAGCAGCTTGGAAGGAATCCCTAACTATGGCTACACCTTC